This T cell receptor (beta chain) was documented in a study of long-term antiretroviral therapy in people with HIV. The immunoSEQ assay was v3.0, run at survey level. Clones were sequenced by immunoSEQ multiplex PCR, and TCRdb holds only the in-frame ones, with some missing. This sample yields around 15,000 clones, of which less than 80% are seen a single time; roughly 14% belongs to the top ten. This TCR was recovered from a woman aged 45-59 years with HIV. The sample was unsorted PBMCs, taken 1.5 years before starting antiretroviral therapy.

Here the CDR3 DNA reads TGTGCCAGCAGTTCGAGGATTCTGGGTGGCAATGAGCAGTTCTTC. Residues: CASSSRILGGNEQFF. This chain connects TRBV6-5 to TRBJ2-1; no clear D. The germline V gene has CDR1 MNHEY and CDR2 SVGAGI. V was clipped by 4 bases and J by 6 bases, with 16 bases between them. This CDR3 contains 15 residues.